Reported below is one TCR beta chain. No antigen is known for it. Sample treatment: some 20 received Ad26.COV2.S at low or high dose, single or two shots; several received placebo; per-sample allocation not given. Day 63 after the first injection of vaccine or placebo was the sampling time. This entry belongs to a study of Ad26.COV2.S vaccination and SARS-CoV-2 variants. For the study at large: The donor belonged to the COV1001 Ad26.COV2.S trial arm. Intramuscularly, Ad26.COV2.S was given either once or twice, 56 days apart.

Assay used: immunoSEQ multiplex PCR; TCRdb lists only in-frame clones, some missing. The sample contains 430,000 or so clones, approximately 92% of which appear only once. Trimming pared 4 bases from V and 1 base from J, leaving 12 bases between. The CDR3 extends over 14 amino acids. Germline-derived CDR1 and CDR2 are SGHRS and YFSETQ. Study-wide points: A substantial breadth of spike-specific CD8+ and CD4+ T cell responses after vaccination has been reported. Comparable non-spike TCR breadth was observed in vaccine and placebo recipients.

The chain couples TRBV5-1 to TRBJ2-7; no clear D. The material was peripheral blood, obtained in a trial of Ad26.COV2.S vaccine versus placebo. The TCR originated in a person between 18 and 60 years old who received the Ad26.COV2.S COVID-19 vaccine or a placebo. The CDR3 spells CASSPRGDSYEQYV. CDR3 coding DNA: TGCGCCAGCAGCCCCCGAGGTGATTCCTACGAGCAGTACGTC.